This T cell receptor (beta chain) originates from a study of naive and memory T cell subsets. Study-wide findings and caveats: Both skin biopsy types reportedly yielded TCRs, tuberculin sites far more.

This clonotype was detected a few times. Its antigen is not known. Specified treatment: skin biopsy from PPD injection site in Mantoux-positive individual. A UMI-containing oligonucleotide was joined by 3' ligation to the TCR cDNA template. This CDR3 spans 15 amino acids. V was pared by 6 bases and J by 5 bases, with 19 bases between. Looked up from germline, CDR1 is SGHVS and CDR2 is FNYEAQ. The SP2 primer and nested alpha and beta constant region primers amplified ligated cDNA in four rounds. TCRdb re-analysed the UMI-ligation and nested PCR reads in MiXCR, keeping a single row per CDR3 protein. The sample includes tens of thousands of distinct CDR3 sequences, approximately 6.5% of them seen just once.

The chain recombines TRBV7-6 with TRBJ2-5; D may be TRBD1 (6 bases). The starting material was skin, obtained from a tuberculin skin test site. The TCR originated in an adult in good health. DNA of the CDR3: TGTGCCAGCAGTTCGGAGGACAGAGGAAGGGAGACCCAGTACTTC. Translation gives CASSSEDRGRETQYF.